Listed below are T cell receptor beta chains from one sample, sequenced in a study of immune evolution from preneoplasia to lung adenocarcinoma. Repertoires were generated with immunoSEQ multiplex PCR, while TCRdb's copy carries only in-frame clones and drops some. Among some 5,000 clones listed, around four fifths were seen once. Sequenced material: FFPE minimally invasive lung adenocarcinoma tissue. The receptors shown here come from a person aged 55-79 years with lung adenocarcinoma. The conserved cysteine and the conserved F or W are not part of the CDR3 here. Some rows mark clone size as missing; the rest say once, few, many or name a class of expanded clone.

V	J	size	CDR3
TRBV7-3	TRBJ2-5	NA	ASSWGPQETQY
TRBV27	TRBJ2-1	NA	ASRPTGVGNEQF
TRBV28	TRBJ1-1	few	ASSLVTSNTEAF
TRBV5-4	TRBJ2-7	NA	ASSLSQGGQY
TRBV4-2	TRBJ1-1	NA	ASSQGKTGTSRRTEAF
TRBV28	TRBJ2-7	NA	ASSGGTFVYEQY
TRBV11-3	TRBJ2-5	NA	ASSLGTEGETQY
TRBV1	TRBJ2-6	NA	TSRSRANVLT
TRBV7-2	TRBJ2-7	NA	ASSSYNLGEQY
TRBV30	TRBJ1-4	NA	AWSLPGWNEKLF
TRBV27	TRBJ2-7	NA	ASSRNPLANEPY
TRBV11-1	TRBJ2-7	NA	ASSTNYEQY
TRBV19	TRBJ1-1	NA	ASSPPTVLNTEAF
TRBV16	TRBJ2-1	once	ASSPLGDSGRAREQF
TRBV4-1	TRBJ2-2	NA	ASSSEGTGELF
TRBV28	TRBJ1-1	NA	ASRKQGGKAF
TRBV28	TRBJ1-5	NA	ASTQGGQPQH
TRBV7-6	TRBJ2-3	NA	ASSPAGQGTDTQY
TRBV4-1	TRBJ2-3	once	ASSHYTGTDTQY
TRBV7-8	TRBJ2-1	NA	ASSLWDSYNEQF
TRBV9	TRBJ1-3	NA	ASSNSDYSGNTIY
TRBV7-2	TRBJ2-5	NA	ASSLGQLQETQY
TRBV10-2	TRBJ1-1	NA	ASSDRGRAEAF
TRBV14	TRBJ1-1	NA	ASSQGKVNTEAF
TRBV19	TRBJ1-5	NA	ASSSGRTRPQH
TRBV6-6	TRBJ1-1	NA	ASSSPLNTEAF
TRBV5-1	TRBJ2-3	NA	ASSLRSSTDTQY
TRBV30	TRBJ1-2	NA	AWSPDRASDYT
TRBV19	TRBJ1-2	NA	ASSIGSRDGYT
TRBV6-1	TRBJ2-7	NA	ASSEVGTGLRQY
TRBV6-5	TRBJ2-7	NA	ASSQTGTSDEQY
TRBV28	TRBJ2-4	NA	ASNPGGVDIQY
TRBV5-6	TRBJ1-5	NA	ASSFTRGVYSNQPQH
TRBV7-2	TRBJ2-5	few	ASSAVRGPQKY
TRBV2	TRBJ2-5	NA	ASSLQGTSQETQY
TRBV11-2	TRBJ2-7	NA	ASSLRSAASSYEQY
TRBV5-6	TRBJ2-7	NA	ASSLGDRLWEQY
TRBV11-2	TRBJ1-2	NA	ASSLGPGSPT
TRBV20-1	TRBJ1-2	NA	SAWGSYGYT
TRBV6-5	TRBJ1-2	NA	ASGGTGDRYGYT
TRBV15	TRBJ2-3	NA	ATSRVLAVTDTQY
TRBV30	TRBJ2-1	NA	ACPGLAPSYNEQF
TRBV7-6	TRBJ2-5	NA	ASSLGVAAAEETQY
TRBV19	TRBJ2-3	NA	ASSTDFTDTQY
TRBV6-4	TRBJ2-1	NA	ASSESAGGSEQF
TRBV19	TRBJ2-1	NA	ASNHAPSSYNEQF
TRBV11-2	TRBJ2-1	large	ASSLFGTPLGNEQF
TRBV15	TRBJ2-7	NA	ATSKSTGSYEQY
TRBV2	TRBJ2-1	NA	ASTDRNSYNEQF
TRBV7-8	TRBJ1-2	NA	ASSLLGQGDYGYT
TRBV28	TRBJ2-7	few	ASHRGYEQY
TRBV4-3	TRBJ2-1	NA	ASSQDSGVGEQF
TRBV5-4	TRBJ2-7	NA	ASRREGFYEQY